This TCR beta chain was observed in a study of blood T cell repertoires in COVID-19. TCRdb's copy holds only in-frame clones and misses some; the assay was immunoSEQ multiplex PCR. The sample shows approximately 200,000 clones, 81% of them seen only once. The V gene lost 0 bases and the J gene lost 1 base, with 13 bases spanning the gap. The CDR3 runs 16 residues. CDR1 is SGDLS and CDR2 is YYNGEE in the germline V gene. Clinical history reported by participants formed the basis on which cohorts were assigned. The origin of this receptor is a man aged 35 to 55 who had recovered from COVID-19. The sample comprised PBMCs or T cells enriched from blood (not recorded which). V and J are TRBV9 and TRBJ1-1; D is undetermined. CDR3 amino acids: CASSVGVGSGNTEAFF. In nucleotides, the CDR3 is TGTGCCAGCAGCGTAGGCGTAGGCAGCGGGAACACTGAAGCTTTCTTT.